This T cell receptor (beta chain) is drawn from a study of T cell responses to AZD1222 COVID-19 vaccine. Points from the study as a whole: The study identified only five to seven AZD1222 recipients as seropositive at baseline. Repertoire sampling occurred only after the peak T cell response.

The CDR3 extends over 15 amino acids. Looked up from germline, CDR1 is SEHNR and CDR2 is FQNEAQ (reference sequence). Trimming at V came to 5 bases and at J to 6 bases, leaving 8 bases not matched to a gene. This clone was found a few times. Antigen unknown. The table came from immunoSEQ multiplex PCR; TCRdb's copy has only in-frame clones and leaves some out. The data hold around 150,000 clones, with under 95% observed a single time. The chain carries TRBV7-9 and TRBJ2-2; 8 bases agree with TRBD1. The source is an adult who received the AZD1222 COVID-19 vaccine. This specimen was peripheral blood, taken 28 days after the second AZD1222 dose. CDR3 sequence reads: CASSPGTGVSGELFF. The CDR3 coding sequence is TGTGCCAGCAGCCCGGGGACAGGAGTATCCGGGGAGCTGTTTTTT.